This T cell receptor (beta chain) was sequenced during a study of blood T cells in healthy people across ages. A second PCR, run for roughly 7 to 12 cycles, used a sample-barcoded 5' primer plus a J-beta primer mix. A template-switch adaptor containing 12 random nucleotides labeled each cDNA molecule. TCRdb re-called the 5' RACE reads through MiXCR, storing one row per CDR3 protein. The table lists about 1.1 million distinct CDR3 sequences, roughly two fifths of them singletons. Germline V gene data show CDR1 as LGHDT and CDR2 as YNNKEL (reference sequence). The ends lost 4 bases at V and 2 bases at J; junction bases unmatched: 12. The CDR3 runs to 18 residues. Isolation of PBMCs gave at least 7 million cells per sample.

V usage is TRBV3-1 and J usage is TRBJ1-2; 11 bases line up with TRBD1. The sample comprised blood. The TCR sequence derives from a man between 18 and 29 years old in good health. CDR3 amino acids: CASSPEGTGGFRNYGYTF. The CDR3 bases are TGTGCCAGCAGCCCCGAAGGGACAGGGGGGTTTCGCAACTATGGCTACACCTTC. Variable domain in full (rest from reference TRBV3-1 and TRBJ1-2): DTAVSQTPKYLVTQMGNDKSIKCEQNLGHDTMYWYKQDSKKFLKIMFSYNNKELIINETVPNRFSPKSPDKAHLNLHINSLELGDSAVYFCASSPEGTGGFRNYGYTFGSGTRLTVV.